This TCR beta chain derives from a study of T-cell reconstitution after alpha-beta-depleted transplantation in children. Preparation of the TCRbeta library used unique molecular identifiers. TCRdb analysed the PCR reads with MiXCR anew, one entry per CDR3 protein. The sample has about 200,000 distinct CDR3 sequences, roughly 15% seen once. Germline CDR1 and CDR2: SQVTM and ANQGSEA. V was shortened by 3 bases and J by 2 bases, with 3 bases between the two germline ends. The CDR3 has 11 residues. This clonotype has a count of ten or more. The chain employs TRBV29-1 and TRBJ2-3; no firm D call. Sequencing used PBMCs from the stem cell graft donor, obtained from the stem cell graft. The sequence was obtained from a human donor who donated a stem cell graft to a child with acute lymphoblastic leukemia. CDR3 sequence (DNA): TGCAGCGTTGAGGTCACAGATACGCAGTATTTT. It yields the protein CSVEVTDTQYF.